What follows describes a single TCR beta chain. Its cognate antigen is unknown. The authors made TCR cDNA by 5'RACE template switching, adding a universal primer site and UMIs. One entry per CDR3 protein results from TCRdb running MiXCR on the 5' RACE reads. Altogether under 600,000 distinct CDR3 sequences are present, 21% being singletons, with the ten largest covering about 17%. The sample originates from a study of T cells after yellow fever vaccination. On the study more broadly: In the case of low-cell-number fractions, SMART-Seq v4 Ultra Low Input was used for preparation.

The CDR3 is made up of 15 amino acids. Findings of the study overall: Faster peaking, at day 5 versus 15, marked a secondary response that was weaker. Within FACS-sorted repertoires, abundant clonotypes contaminating from the bulk population could be present.

V gene TRBV21-1 combines with J gene TRBJ2-3; the table's D call, TRBD2, was not checked against the DNA. TRBV21-1 is a listed pseudogene. The starting material was PBMCs, obtained approximately 20 days after the first yellow fever vaccination. The sequence derives from a man aged 18 to 29 who received the YFV17D yellow fever vaccine. The CDR3 DNA reads TGTGCCACCACCCTCGCGGGGGAAACCACAGATACGCAGTATTTT. It codes for CATTLAGETTDTQYF.